The T cell receptor (beta chain) under discussion was sequenced for a study of T cells in narcolepsy. TCRdb's copy holds only in-frame clones and misses some; the assay was immunoSEQ multiplex PCR. This table holds 25,000 to 35,000 clones, 90% found once. CDR1 MGHDK and CDR2 SYGVNS come from the germline V gene. The CDR3 is 17 residues long. V dropped 6 bases and J dropped 0 bases, with 18 bases sitting between them. This chain links TRBV25-1 with TRBJ1-3; D uncertain. The TCR comes from a human donor with narcolepsy. The sample taken for sequencing was CD45RA- memory CD4+ T cells from PBMCs. DNA for the CDR3: TGTGCCAGCAGCTCCCTTTTGGAAACGAGCTCTGGAAACACCATATATTTT. Protein sequence: CASSSLLETSSGNTIYF.